This T cell receptor beta chain was sequenced in a study of cytomegalovirus exposure and HLA in healthy donors. Study-wide findings and caveats: Reports showed the classifier diagnosing cytomegalovirus status with high specificity and sensitivity. The finding came from a later analysis; first-cohort TCR clusters tended to co-occur in the roughly 120 validation repertoires. Listed as cytomegalovirus-associated were 150 to 200 TCR beta chains.

Generated by immunoSEQ multiplex PCR, the TCRdb table keeps only in-frame clones and is missing some. The sample records 100,000 to 150,000 clones, over 85% being singletons. The ends lost 6 bases at V and 0 bases at J; junction bases unmatched: 4. Germline V gene lookup returns CDR1 MNHEY and CDR2 SMNVEV (reference sequence). The CDR3 is 17 amino acids. This clone was picked up one time. Its antigen is as yet unknown. The validation cohort, a group of over a hundred subjects, included the donors and was separate from the approximately 700-subject first cohort. This rearrangement joins TRBV27 to TRBJ2-1; 14 bases match TRBD2. The origin of this receptor is a woman younger than 35 in good health and CMV-seronegative. Sequencing was performed on PBMCs. The CDR3 DNA reads as TGTGCCAGCAGGACAGGGACTAGCGGGAGCTCCTACAATGAGCAGTTCTTC. Its protein product is CASRTGTSGSSYNEQFF.